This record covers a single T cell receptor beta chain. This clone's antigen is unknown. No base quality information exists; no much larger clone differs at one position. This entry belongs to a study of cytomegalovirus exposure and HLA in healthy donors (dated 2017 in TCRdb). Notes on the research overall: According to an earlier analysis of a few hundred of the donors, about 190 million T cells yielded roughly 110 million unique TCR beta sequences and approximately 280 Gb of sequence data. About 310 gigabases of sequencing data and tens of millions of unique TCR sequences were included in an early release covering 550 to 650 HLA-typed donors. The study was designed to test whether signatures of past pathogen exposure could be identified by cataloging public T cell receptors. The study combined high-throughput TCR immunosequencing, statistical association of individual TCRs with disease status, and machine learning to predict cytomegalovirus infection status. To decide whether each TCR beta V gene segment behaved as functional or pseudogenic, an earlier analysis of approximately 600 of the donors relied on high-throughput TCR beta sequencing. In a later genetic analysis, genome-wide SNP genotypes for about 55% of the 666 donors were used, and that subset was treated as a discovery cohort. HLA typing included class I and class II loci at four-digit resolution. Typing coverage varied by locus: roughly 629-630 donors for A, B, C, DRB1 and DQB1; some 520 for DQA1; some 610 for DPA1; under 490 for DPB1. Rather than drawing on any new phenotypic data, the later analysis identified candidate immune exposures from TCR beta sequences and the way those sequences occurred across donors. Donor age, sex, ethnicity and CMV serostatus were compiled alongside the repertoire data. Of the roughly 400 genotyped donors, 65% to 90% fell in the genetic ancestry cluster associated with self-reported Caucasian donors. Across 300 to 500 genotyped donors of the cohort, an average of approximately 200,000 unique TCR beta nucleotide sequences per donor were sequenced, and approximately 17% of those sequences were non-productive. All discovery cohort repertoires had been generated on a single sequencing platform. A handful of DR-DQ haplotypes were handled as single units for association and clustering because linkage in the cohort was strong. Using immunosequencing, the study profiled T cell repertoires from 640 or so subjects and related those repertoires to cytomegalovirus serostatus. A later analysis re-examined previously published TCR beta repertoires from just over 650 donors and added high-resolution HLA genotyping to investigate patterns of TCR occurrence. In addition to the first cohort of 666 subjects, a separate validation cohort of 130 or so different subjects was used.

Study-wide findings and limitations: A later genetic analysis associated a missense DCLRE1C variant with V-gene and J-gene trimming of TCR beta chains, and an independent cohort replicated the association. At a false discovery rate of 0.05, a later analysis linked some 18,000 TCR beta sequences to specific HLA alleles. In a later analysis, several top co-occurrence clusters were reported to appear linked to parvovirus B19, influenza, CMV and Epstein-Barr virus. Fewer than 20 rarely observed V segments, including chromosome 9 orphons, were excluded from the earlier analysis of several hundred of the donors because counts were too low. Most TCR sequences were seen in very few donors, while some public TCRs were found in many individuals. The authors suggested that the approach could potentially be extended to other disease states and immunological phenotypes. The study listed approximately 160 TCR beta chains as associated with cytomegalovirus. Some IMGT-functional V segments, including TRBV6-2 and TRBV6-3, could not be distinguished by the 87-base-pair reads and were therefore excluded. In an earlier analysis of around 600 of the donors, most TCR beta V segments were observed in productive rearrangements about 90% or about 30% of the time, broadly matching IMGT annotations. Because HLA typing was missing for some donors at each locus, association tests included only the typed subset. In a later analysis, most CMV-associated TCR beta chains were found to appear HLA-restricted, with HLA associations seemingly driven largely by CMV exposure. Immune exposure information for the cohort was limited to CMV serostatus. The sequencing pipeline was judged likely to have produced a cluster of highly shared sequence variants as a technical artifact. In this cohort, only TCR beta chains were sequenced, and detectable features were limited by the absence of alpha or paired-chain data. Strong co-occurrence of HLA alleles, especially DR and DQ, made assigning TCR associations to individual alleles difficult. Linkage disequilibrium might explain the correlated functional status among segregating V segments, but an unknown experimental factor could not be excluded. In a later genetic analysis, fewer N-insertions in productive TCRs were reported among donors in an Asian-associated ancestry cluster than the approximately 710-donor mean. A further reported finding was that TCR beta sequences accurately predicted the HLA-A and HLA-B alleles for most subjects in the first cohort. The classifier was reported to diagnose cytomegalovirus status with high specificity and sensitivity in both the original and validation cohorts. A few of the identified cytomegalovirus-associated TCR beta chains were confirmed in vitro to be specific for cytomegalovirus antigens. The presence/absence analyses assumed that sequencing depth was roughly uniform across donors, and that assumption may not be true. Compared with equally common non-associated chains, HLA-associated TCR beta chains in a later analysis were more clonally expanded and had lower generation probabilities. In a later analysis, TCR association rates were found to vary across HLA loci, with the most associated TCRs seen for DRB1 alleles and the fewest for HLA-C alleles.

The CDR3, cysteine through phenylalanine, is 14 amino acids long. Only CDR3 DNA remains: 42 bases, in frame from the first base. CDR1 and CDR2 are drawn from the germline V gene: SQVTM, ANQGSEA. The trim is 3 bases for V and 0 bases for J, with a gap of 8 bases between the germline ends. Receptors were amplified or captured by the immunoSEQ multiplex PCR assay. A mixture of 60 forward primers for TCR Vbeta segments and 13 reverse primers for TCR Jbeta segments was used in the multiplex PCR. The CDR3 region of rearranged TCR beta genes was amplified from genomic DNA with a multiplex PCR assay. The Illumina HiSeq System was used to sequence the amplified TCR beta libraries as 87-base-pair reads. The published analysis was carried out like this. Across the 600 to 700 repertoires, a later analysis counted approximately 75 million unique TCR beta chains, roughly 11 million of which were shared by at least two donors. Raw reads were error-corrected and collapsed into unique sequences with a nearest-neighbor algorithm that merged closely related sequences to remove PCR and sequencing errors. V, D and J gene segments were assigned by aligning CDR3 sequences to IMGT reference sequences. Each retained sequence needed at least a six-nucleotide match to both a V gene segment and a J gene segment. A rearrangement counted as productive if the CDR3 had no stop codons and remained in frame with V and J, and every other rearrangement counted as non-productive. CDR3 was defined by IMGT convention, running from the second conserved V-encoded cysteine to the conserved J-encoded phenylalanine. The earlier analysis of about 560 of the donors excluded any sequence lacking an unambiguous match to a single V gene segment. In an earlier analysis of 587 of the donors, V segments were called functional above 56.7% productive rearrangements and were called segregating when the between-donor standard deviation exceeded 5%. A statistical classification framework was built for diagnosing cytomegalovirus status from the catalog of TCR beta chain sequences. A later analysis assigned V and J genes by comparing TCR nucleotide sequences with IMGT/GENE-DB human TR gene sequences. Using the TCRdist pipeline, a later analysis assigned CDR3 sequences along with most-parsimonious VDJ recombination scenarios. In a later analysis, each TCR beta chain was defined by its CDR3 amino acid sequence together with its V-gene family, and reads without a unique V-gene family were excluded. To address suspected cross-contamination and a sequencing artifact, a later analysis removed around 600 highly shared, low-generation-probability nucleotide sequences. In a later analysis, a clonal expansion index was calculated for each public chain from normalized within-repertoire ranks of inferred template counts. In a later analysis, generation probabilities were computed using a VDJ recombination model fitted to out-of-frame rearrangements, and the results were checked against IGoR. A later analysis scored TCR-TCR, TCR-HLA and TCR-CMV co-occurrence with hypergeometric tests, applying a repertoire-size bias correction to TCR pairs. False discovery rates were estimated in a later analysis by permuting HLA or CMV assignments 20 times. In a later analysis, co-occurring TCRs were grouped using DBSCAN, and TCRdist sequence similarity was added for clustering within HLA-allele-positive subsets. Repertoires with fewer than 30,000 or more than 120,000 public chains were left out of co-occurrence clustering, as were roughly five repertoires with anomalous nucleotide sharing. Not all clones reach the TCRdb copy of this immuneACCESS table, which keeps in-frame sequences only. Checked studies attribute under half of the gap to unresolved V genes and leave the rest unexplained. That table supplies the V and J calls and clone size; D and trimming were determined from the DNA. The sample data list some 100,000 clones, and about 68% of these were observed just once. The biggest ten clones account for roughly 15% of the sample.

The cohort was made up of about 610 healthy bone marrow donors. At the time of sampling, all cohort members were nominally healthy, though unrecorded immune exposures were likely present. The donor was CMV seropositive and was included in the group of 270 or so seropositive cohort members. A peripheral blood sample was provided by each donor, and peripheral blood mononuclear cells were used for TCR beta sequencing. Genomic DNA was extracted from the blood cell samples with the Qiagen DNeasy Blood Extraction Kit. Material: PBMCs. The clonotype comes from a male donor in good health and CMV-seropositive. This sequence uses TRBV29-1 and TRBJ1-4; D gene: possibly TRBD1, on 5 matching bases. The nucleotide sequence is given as TGCAGCGTTGATCGGGGGTCAACTAATGAAAAACTGTTTTTT. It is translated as CSVDRGSTNEKLFF.